This TCR beta chain comes out of a study of T-cell reconstitution after alpha-beta-depleted transplantation in children. This clonotype was seen only a few times. Germline V lookup: CDR1 SQVTM, CDR2 ANQGSEA. The CDR3 covers 13 residues. Trimming took 7 bases from V and 4 from J; bases not matched to a gene: 5. This sample's TCRbeta library carried unique molecular identifier barcodes. TCRdb re-called the PCR reads with MiXCR, one entry per CDR3 protein. The sample shows approximately 520,000 distinct CDR3 sequences, approximately 32% of them seen only once. This rearrangement joins TRBV29-1 to TRBJ2-2; 8 bases line up with TRBD1. The source was PBMCs from the stem cell graft donor, collected from the stem cell graft. This TCR derives from a human donor who donated a stem cell graft to a child with aplastic anemia. CDR3 nucleotide sequence: TGCAGCGCCAGGGGGCGCGGCACCGGGGAGCTGTTTTTT. Protein: CSARGRGTGELFF.